One sample yielded the 9 T cell receptor beta chains listed below, sequenced in a study of identical twins. TCRdb re-analysed the 5' RACE reads in MiXCR, keeping a single row per CDR3 protein. The table has a few hundred thousand distinct CDR3 sequences, about an eighth seen once. The same sample was also used in a study of yellow fever vaccine responses in identical twins.

What was sequenced was memory (CD45RO+) T cells sorted from blood. The receptors derive from a woman under 30 in good health.

The chain is built from TRBV11-2 and TRBJ1-2; 7 bases line up with TRBD1. V lost 5 bases to trimming and J lost 6 bases; unmatched junction nucleotides: 12. The CDR3 runs 15 residues. In germline, CDR1 is SGHAT, CDR2 FQNNGV. The CDR3 spells CASSGSGQTVHGYTF. The CDR3 nucleotides read TGTGCCAGCAGCGGATCGGGACAGACGGTGCATGGCTACACCTTC. The complete variable domain, with remaining parts taken from reference TRBV11-2 and TRBJ1-2, reads EAGVAQSPRYKIIEKRQSVAFWCNPISGHATLYWYQQILGQGPKLLIQFQNNGVVDDSQLPKDRFSAERLKGVDSTLKIQPAKLEDSAVYLCASSGSGQTVHGYTFGSGTRLTVV.

The chain carries TRBV28 and TRBJ2-3, with 8 bases matching TRBD2. CDR3 size: 15 residues. CDR1 and CDR2 (germline): MDHEN, SYDVKM. After removal of 6 bases from V and 4 bases from J, the junction contained 9 bases not matched to a gene. The CDR3 loop is CASRVGLVGPDTQYF. The CDR3 nucleotides read TGTGCCAGCAGAGTGGGACTAGTCGGCCCAGATACGCAGTATTTT.

The chain is built from TRBV12-3 or TRBV12-4 and TRBJ2-5, with a tentative D call TRBD1 (5 bases). Trimming removed 3 bases at V and 2 bases at J, with 16 bases between. The CDR3 is made up of 16 amino acids. CDR3 amino acids: CASSFGRVSGQETQYF. CDR3 DNA: TGTGCCAGCAGTTTCGGCAGGGTGAGTGGGCAAGAGACCCAGTACTTC.

V usage is TRBV11-3 and J usage is TRBJ2-1; D possibly uses TRBD1 or TRBD2 (6 bases each). CDR1 and CDR2 (germline): SGHNT, YENEEA. The V gene lost 1 base and the J gene lost 8 bases, with 15 bases spanning the gap. CDR3 length equals 15 residues. CDR3 protein: CASSLGRGPSDEQFF. For the CDR3, the DNA is TGTGCCAGCAGCTTAGGTCGGGGGCCCTCGGATGAGCAGTTCTTC.

This chain connects TRBV5-1 to TRBJ2-1; the match to TRBD1 covers 11 bases. There are 15 residues in the CDR3. The V gene's germline CDR1 is SGHRS and CDR2 YFSETQ. Trimming took 4 bases from V and 5 from J; bases not matched to a gene: 5. The chain's CDR3 is CASSRDRGLNNEQFF. As DNA, the CDR3 is TGCGCCAGCAGCCGGGACAGGGGGTTAAACAATGAGCAGTTCTTC.

This clonotype was seen at least ten times. The V and J genes are TRBV7-9 and TRBJ2-3; 12 bases line up with TRBD2. With 5 bases clipped from V and 5 bases from J, the junction kept 11 bases outside the gene matches. Germline-derived CDR1 and CDR2 are SEHNR and FQNEAQ (reference sequence). This CDR3 spans 17 amino acids. CDR3 protein: CASSPHRLAGEEDTQYF. As DNA, the CDR3 is TGTGCCAGCAGCCCGCACCGACTAGCGGGAGAGGAAGATACGCAGTATTTT. The full variable domain, its missing parts supplied by reference TRBV7-9 and TRBJ2-3, is DTGVSQNPRHKITKRGQNVTFRCDPISEHNRLYWYRQTLGQGPEFLTYFQNEAQLEKSRLLSDRFSAERPKGSFSTLEIQRTEQGDSAMYLCASSPHRLAGEEDTQYFGPGTRLTVL.

The gene calls are TRBV9 and TRBJ2-3, with 8 bases fitting TRBD2. CDR3 length: 14 residues. V lost 4 bases to trimming and J lost 6 bases; unmatched junction nucleotides: 7. The V gene's germline CDR1 is SGDLS and CDR2 YYNGEE. Here the CDR3 reads CASSPGGGSDTQYF. In DNA form, the CDR3 reads TGTGCCAGCAGCCCGGGCGGGGGGTCGGATACGCAGTATTTT.

This clonotype came up a few times. The chain links TRBV2 to TRBJ2-1, with 11 positions matching TRBD1. Losses at the gene ends were 5 bases for V and 7 bases for J; bases not matched to a gene: 4. This CDR3 spans 14 amino acids. Germline CDR1 and CDR2: SNHLY and FYNNEI. The CDR3 sequence is CASSRDRGINEQFF. The CDR3 nucleotides are TGTGCCAGCAGTAGGGACAGGGGGATAAATGAGCAGTTCTTC. Full variable domain (missing parts from reference TRBV2 and TRBJ2-1): EPEVTQTPSHQVTQMGQEVILRCVPISNHLYFYWYRQILGQKVEFLVSFYNNEISEKSEIFDDQFSVERPDGSNFTLKIRSTKLEDSAMYFCASSRDRGINEQFFGPGTRLTVL.

This clonotype was picked up a small number of times. The chain carries TRBV13 and TRBJ1-2; D uncertain. Trimming took off 2 bases at V and 8 bases at J, with 15 bases between the two ends. Germline-derived CDR1 and CDR2 are PRHDT and FYEKMQ (reference sequence). This CDR3 region has 14 residues. The CDR3: CASSLQGFSSGYTF. CDR3 DNA sequence: TGTGCCAGCAGCTTACAAGGCTTCTCATCCGGCTACACCTTC.